This T cell receptor beta chain was recovered during a study of blood T cells in healthy people across ages. The authors isolated at least 7 million PBMCs per sample. To note about this clonotype: Its antigen is undetermined.

Primers used in a second PCR of roughly 7 to 12 cycles were a sample-barcoded 5' primer and a J-beta primer mix. Each single sample gave us at least 3 million CDR3-containing paired-end reads. One entry per CDR3 protein results from TCRdb running MiXCR on the 5' RACE reads. The sample holds more than 800,000 distinct CDR3 sequences, 29% seen once. CDR3 length equals 15 residues. V gave up 4 bases and J gave up 0 bases, with 10 bases separating them. CDR1 and CDR2 from the germline V gene are SGHDN and FVKESK. Study-level points and caveats: Per-million-T-cell TCR beta diversity fell roughly linearly with age.

The source is a woman aged 80 or older in good health. The J gene is TRBJ2-1, the V gene TRBV14; D may be TRBD2 (5 bases). The sample comprised blood. The DNA of the CDR3 is TGTGCCAGCAGCCCAAAGCGGAACTCCTACAATGAGCAGTTCTTC. The encoded protein is CASSPKRNSYNEQFF.